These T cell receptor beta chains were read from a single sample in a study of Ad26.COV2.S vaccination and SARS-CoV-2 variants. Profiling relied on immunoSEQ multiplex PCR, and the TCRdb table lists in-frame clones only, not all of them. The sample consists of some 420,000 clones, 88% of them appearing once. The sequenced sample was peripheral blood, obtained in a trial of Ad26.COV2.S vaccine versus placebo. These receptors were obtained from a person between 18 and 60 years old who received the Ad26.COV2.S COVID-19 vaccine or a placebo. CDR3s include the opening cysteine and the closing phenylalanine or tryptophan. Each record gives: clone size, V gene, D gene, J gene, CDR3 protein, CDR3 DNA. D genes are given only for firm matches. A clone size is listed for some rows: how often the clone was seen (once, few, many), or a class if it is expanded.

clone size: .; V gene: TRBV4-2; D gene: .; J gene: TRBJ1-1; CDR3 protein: CASSQDYGSHTEAFF; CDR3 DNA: TGTGCCAGCAGCCAAGATTATGGGTCGCACACTGAAGCTTTCTTT
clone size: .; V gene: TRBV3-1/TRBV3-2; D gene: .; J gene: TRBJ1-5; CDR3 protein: CASSLAMEPQHF; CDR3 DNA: TGTGCCAGCAGCCTCGCCATGGAGCCCCAGCATTTT
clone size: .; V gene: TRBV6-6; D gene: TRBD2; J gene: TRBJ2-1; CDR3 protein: CASSSLAGGREQFF; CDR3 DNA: TGTGCCAGCAGTTCCCTAGCGGGGGGGCGGGAGCAGTTCTTC
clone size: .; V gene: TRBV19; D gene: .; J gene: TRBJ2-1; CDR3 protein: CASSIGARSSYNEQFF; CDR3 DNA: TGTGCCAGTAGTATAGGGGCCAGGAGCTCCTACAATGAGCAGTTCTTC
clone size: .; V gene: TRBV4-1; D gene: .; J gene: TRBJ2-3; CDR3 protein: CASSQALVRGAGGGYTDTQYF; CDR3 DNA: TGCGCCAGCAGCCAAGCTTTGGTGCGGGGAGCAGGGGGGGGGTACACAGATACGCAGTATTTT
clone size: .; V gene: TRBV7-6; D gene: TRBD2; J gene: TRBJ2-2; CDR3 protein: CASSLQAGGGTGELFF; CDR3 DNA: TGTGCCAGCAGCCTTCAAGCGGGGGGCGGAACCGGGGAGCTGTTTTTT
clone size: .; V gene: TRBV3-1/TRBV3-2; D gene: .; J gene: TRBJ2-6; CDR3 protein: CASSQDLSGANVLTF; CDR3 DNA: TGTGCCAGCAGCCAGGACCTCTCTGGGGCCAACGTCCTGACTTTC
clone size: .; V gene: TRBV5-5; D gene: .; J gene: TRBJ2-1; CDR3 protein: CASNTGDSYNEQFF; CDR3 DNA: TGTGCCAGCAATACGGGGGATTCCTACAATGAGCAGTTCTTC
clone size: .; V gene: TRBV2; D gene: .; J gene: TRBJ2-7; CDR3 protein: CASMLTYEQYF; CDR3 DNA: TGTGCCAGCATGCTCACTTACGAGCAGTACTTC
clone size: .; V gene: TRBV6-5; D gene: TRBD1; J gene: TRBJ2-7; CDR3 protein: CASSFGTGREQYF; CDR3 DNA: TGTGCCAGCAGTTTCGGGACAGGGCGCGAGCAGTACTTC
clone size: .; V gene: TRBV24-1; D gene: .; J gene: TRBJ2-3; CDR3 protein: CATSDSAGARGGTDTQYF; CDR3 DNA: TGTGCCACCAGTGATTCGGCGGGGGCCAGGGGAGGCACAGATACGCAGTATTTT
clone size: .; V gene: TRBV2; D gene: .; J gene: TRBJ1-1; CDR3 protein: CATSYGRIAFF; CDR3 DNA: TGTGCCACTTCCTACGGGCGTATAGCTTTCTTT
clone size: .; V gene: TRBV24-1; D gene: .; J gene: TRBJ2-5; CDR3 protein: CATSDLGSETQYF; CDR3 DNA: TGTGCCACCAGTGATTTGGGATCGGAGACCCAGTACTTC
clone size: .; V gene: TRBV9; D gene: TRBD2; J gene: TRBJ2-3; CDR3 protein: CASSLTTSGGADTQYF; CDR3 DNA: TGTGCCAGCAGCCTAACGACTAGCGGGGGAGCAGATACGCAGTATTTT
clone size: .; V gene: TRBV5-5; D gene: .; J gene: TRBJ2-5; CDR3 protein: CASSPGAGSETQYF; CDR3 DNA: TGTGCCAGCAGCCCAGGAGCGGGTTCAGAGACCCAGTACTTC
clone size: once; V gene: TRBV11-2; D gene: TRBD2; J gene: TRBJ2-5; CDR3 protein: CASSFSTSVYQETQYF; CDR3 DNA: TGTGCCAGCAGCTTCTCGACTAGCGTCTACCAAGAGACCCAGTACTTC
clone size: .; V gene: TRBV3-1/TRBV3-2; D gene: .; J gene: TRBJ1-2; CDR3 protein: CASRGQSNYGYTF; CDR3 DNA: TGTGCCAGTAGAGGACAATCTAACTATGGCTACACCTTC
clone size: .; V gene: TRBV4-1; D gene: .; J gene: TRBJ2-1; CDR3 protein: CASSRWETGSSYNEQFF; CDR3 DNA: TGCGCCAGCAGCCGATGGGAGACAGGCAGCTCCTACAATGAGCAGTTCTTC
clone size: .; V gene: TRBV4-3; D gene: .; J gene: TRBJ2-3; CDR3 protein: CASSQDPEDTQYF; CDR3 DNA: TGCGCCAGCAGCCAAGACCCGGAGGATACGCAGTATTTT
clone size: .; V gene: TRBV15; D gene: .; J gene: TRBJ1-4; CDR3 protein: CATSRGYEGITNEKLFF; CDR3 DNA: TGTGCCACCAGCAGAGGCTATGAGGGGATCACTAATGAAAAACTGTTTTTT
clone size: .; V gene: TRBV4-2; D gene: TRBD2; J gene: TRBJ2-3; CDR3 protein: CASSQRWRGSHRDTQYF; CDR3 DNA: TGTGCCAGCAGCCAGAGATGGCGGGGGAGCCACCGCGATACGCAGTATTTT
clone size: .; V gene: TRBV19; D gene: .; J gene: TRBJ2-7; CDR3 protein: CASSSGIYTGRTYEQYF; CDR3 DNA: TGTGCCAGTAGTAGTGGGATTTACACGGGTCGGACCTACGAGCAGTACTTC
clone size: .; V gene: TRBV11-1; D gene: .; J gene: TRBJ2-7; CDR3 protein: CASSLGSRGFPYEQYF; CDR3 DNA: TGTGCCAGCAGCCTCGGAAGCAGGGGTTTCCCCTACGAGCAGTACTTC
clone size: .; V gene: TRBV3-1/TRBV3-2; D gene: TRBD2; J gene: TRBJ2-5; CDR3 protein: CASSQDVSASGGETQYF; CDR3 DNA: TGTGCCAGCAGCCAAGACGTTTCTGCTAGCGGGGGGGAGACCCAGTACTTC
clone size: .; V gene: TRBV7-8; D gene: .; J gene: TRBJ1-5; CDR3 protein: CASSPTTGTGPQHF; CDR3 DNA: TGTGCCAGCAGCCCAACGACGGGCACAGGGCCCCAGCATTTT
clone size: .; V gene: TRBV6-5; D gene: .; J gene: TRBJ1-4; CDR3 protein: CASSRSRGEKLFF; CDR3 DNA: TGTGCCAGCTCACGGTCGAGAGGGGAAAAACTGTTTTTT
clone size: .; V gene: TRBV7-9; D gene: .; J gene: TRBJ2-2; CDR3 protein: CASSLGSVSAGELFF; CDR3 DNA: TGTGCCAGCAGCTTAGGCTCTGTTTCCGCGGGGGAGCTGTTTTTT
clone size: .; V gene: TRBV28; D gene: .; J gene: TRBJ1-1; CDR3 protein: CASSLGGLAFF; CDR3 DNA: TGTGCCAGCAGTTTGGGGGGCCTGGCTTTCTTT
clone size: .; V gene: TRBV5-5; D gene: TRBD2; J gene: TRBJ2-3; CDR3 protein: CASSLTSGGKYF; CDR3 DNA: TGTGCCAGCAGCTTGACTAGCGGGGGAAAGTATTTT
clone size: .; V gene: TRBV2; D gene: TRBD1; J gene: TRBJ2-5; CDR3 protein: CASSTGQVLQETQYF; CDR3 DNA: TGTGCCAGCAGTACGGGACAGGTTCTCCAAGAGACCCAGTACTTC
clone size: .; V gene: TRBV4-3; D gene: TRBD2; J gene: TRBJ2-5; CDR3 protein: CASSQGSAGEETQYF; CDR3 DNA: TGCGCCAGCAGCCAAGGGTCAGCGGGGGAAGAGACCCAGTACTTC
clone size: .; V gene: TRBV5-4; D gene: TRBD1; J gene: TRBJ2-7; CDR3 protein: CASSSGTGPYYEQYF; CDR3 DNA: TGTGCCAGCAGCTCCGGGACAGGGCCCTACTACGAGCAGTACTTC
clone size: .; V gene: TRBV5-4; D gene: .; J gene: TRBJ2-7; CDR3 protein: CASSFGYEQYF; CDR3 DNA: TGTGCCAGCAGCTTCGGGTACGAGCAGTACTTC
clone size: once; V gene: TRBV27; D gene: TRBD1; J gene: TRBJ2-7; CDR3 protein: CASSAGTAYEQYF; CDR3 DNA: TGTGCCAGCAGTGCCGGGACAGCCTACGAGCAGTACTTC
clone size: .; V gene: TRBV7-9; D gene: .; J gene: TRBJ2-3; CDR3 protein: CASSFAPSPADTQYF; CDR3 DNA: TGTGCCAGCAGCTTTGCCCCCTCGCCCGCAGATACGCAGTATTTT
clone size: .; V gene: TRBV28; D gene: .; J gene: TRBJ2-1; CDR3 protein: CASLRPYNEQFF; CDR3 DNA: TGTGCCAGCCTCCGCCCCTACAATGAGCAGTTCTTC
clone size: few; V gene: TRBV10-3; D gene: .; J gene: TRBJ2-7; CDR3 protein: CAISGTGSSYEQYF; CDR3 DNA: TGTGCCATCAGTGGCACGGGGAGCTCCTACGAGCAGTACTTC
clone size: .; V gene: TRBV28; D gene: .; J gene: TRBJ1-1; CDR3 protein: CASRPQGPFEAFF; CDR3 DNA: TGTGCCAGCAGACCCCAGGGACCGTTTGAAGCTTTCTTT
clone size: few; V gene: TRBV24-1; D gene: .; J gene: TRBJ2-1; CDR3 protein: CATTAGPDNEQFF; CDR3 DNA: TGTGCCACGACCGCCGGGCCCGACAATGAGCAGTTCTTC
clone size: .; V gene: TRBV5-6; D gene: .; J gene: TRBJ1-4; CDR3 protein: CASSLAAGRRWEKLFF; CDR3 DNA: TGTGCCAGCAGCTTGGCCGCTGGACGTCGTTGGGAAAAACTGTTTTTT
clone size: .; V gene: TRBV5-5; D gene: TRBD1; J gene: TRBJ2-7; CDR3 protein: CASSLVRTGALNEQYF; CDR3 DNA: TGTGCCAGCAGCTTAGTAAGGACAGGGGCACTGAACGAGCAGTACTTC
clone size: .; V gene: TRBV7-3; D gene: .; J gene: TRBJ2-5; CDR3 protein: CASSFRGGGQETQYF; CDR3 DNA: TGTGCCAGCAGTTTTCGGGGTGGGGGCCAAGAGACCCAGTACTTC
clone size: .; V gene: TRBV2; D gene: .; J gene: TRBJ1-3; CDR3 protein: CANLEAGGNTIYF; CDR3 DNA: TGTGCCAACCTGGAGGCGGGTGGAAACACCATATATTTT